The next 5 T cell receptor beta chains were all read from a single sample in a study of CD8+ T cells in alopecia areata. The sequencing template was cDNA reverse transcribed from extracted RNA. Data came from immunoSEQ multiplex PCR; TCRdb stores just in-frame clones and leaves some out. The sample carries about 130,000 clones, almost 50% recorded once. The source was CD8+ T cells sorted from blood, collected at week 0. The receptors come from a human donor with alopecia areata.

This clone was detected a few times. The chain carries TRBV27 and TRBJ2-3; TRBD2 matches at 9 bases. The J segment lost 6 bases and the V segment lost 10 bases, leaving 8 bases of the junction unmatched. The germline V gene has CDR1 MNHEY and CDR2 SMNVEV (reference sequence). This CDR3 comprises 13 residues. CDR3: CANRAGGGDTQYF. DNA for the CDR3: TGTGCCAACCGAGCGGGGGGCGGGGATACGCAGTATTTT.

The chain uses TRBV29-1 and TRBJ1-2; D not certain. Germline lookup yields CDR1 SQVTM and CDR2 ANQGSEA. The CDR3 extends over 9 amino acids. V was clipped by 6 bases and J by 14 bases, with 13 bases between them. Written as DNA, the CDR3 is TGCAGCGTCGATTCCATCTTAACCTTC. Encoded protein: CSVDSILTF.

The sample holds many counts of this clone. The chain links TRBV11-1 to TRBJ2-7, with no clear D. The V gene lost 5 bases and the J gene lost 2 bases, with 13 bases spanning the gap. Germline CDR1 reads SGHAT; CDR2 reads FQDESV (reference sequence). The CDR3 is 14 amino acids. CDR3 sequence (DNA): TGTGCCAGCAGCCCTCGCCCTGGAACCTACGAGCAGTACTTC. Encoded protein: CASSPRPGTYEQYF.

The count of this clone is one. This rearrangement joins TRBV13 to TRBJ2-5; tentatively, D is TRBD1 or TRBD2 (5 bases each). The CDR3 runs to 15 residues. Deletions cut 5 bases from V and 3 bases from J, with 16 bases between. The germline gives CDR1 PRHDT, CDR2 FYEKMQ (reference sequence). The CDR3 is CASSDMGDGEETQYF. Here the CDR3 DNA reads TGTGCCAGCAGCGACATGGGGGACGGCGAAGAGACCCAGTACTTC.

The table lists this clone with a few counts. The J gene is TRBJ2-1, the V gene TRBV9; no clear D gene. The V gene lost 0 bases and the J gene lost 0 bases, with 7 bases spanning the gap. In germline, CDR1 is SGDLS, CDR2 YYNGEE. The CDR3 totals 15 residues. The CDR3 DNA follows: TGTGCCAGCAGCGTAGAGCAGAGCTCCTACAATGAGCAGTTCTTC. Encoded protein: CASSVEQSSYNEQFF.